A single sample gave rise to the 25 T cell receptor beta chains below, sequenced in a study of regulatory T cells in long-lasting Graves disease. Building of the TCR beta libraries involved iRepertoire HTBI primers and Arm-PCR of CDR3 regions. TCRdb ran MiXCR on the multiplex PCR reads and lists one entry per CDR3 protein. The sample carries 350,000 to 500,000 distinct CDR3 sequences, less than 20% recorded once. This sample's time point: newly diagnosed GD, antithyroid drugs for less than 3 months. After RNA was extracted from PBMCs, the TCR library was made from it. Another study also made use of these data, one on T cells in Graves' hyperthyroidism and ophthalmopathy.

This specimen consisted of peripheral blood mononuclear cells (PBMCs), obtained at new diagnosis, from a patient treated with antithyroid drugs. Receptor source: a woman aged 25 to 39 with Graves disease.

This clonotype was seen more than once but under ten times. The chain carries TRBV25-1 and TRBJ2-7, with 9 bases aligning to TRBD1. The CDR3 extends over 16 amino acids. The germline gives CDR1 MGHDK, CDR2 SYGVNS. The V segment lost 3 bases and the J segment 5 bases; nucleotides outside the gene matches: 11. CDR3 sequence (DNA): TGTGCCAGCAGTGAGACCGGGACAGGGATACAGGACGAGCAGTACTTC. Protein sequence: CASSETGTGIQDEQYF.

The table lists this clonotype with many counts. This chain uses TRBV27 with TRBJ2-5; TRBD2 might be the D (6 bases). Looked up from germline, CDR1 is MNHEY and CDR2 is SMNVEV (reference sequence). Deletions cut 7 bases from V and 5 bases from J, with 20 bases between. The CDR3 covers 15 residues. The CDR3, as DNA: TGTGCCAGCAAAAACTCTCCTAGCGAGAGGGAGACCCAGTACTTC. Its protein is CASKNSPSERETQYF.

As concerns this clonotype: A much bigger clone sits one base away, suggesting this may be a read error. This chain links TRBV3-1 with TRBJ2-1; the D is unclear. V was clipped by 1 base and J by 4 bases, with 5 bases between them. Looked up from germline, CDR1 is LGHDT and CDR2 is YNNKEL (reference sequence). CDR3 size: 13 residues. CDR3 region: CASSQGWYNEQFF. In DNA form, the CDR3 reads TGTGCCAGCAGCCAAGGTTGGTACAATGAGCAGTTCTTC.

This clonotype showed up just a few times. CDR3 nucleotides: TGTGCCAGCAGCCAAAACCCAGCGGGAGGGGGCCAAGAGACCCAGTACTTC. Encoded protein: CASSQNPAGGGQETQYF. The chain combines TRBV4-2 with TRBJ2-5; 10 positions agree with TRBD2. The germline V gene has CDR1 LGHNA and CDR2 YNFKEQ. Trimming removed 2 bases from V and 1 base from J; junction bases left unmatched: 7. The CDR3 contains 17 residues.

The J gene is TRBJ1-2, the V gene TRBV25-1; D gene ambiguous. V was pared by 5 bases and J by 2 bases, with 9 bases between. Looked up from germline, CDR1 is MGHDK and CDR2 is SYGVNS. This CDR3 contains 13 residues. CDR3 DNA: TGTGCCAGCAGTATTGGAGGGAACTATGGCTACACCTTC. This gives the protein CASSIGGNYGYTF.

The V and J genes are TRBV6-4 and TRBJ2-7, with 11 bases fitting TRBD1. The CDR3 covers 20 residues. CDR1 is MRHNA, CDR2 SNTAGT, per germline. CDR3 nucleotide sequence: TGTGCAGACATATGGCTGCCGGACAGGGGGCCCACCGACCACTCACGCCGTCAGTACTTC. As protein: CADIWLPDRGPTDHSRRQYF.

Worth noting for this clonotype: A much larger clone differs from this one at a single base, so this may be a read error. This CDR3 is missing its conserved last phenylalanine or tryptophan, likely due to a read error. The chain is built from TRBV6-2 or TRBV6-3 and TRBJ2-5; D might be TRBD1 (5 bases). Germline V lookup: CDR1 MNHEY, CDR2 SVGEGT. The CDR3 consists of 14 residues. The V end lost 6 bases, the J end lost 2 bases, and 13 bases lay between the germline ends. CDR3 nucleotides: TGTGCCAGCAGCTCACCGACAGAACAAGAGACCCAGTACATC. Protein sequence: CASSSPTEQETQYI.

A word on this clonotype: This may arise from a read error, as a much more abundant clone is one base away. V usage is TRBV11-2 and J usage is TRBJ1-1; 7 bases agree with TRBD1. The CDR3 extends over 14 amino acids. Germline V gene sequence: CDR1 SGHAT, CDR2 FQNNGV. The CDR3 nucleotides are TGTGCCAGCAGCTTAGATAGGTCAGGGGGTGAGGCTTCCTTT. Its translation is CASSLDRSGGEASF.

This clonotype was detected many times. The rearrangement uses TRBV30 and TRBJ1-2, with TRBD1 as a possible D gene (5 bases). The ends were cut back, 0 bases at V and 5 bases at J, with 13 bases in the middle. Germline V lookup: CDR1 GTSNPN, CDR2 SVGIG (reference sequence). The CDR3 has 14 amino acids. The CDR3 nucleotides read TGTGCCTGGAGTGTAAGGGGTCCCACATATGGCTACACCTTC. Protein: CAWSVRGPTYGYTF.

This clonotype showed up many times. The gene calls are TRBV28 and TRBJ2-5, with D perhaps matching TRBD1 or TRBD2 (6 bases each). Germline assignment: CDR1 MDHEN and CDR2 SYDVKM. This CDR3 has 14 residues. V was shortened by 5 bases and J by 2 bases, with 12 bases between the two germline ends. CDR3 sequence reads: CASSGRTAQETQYF. The CDR3, as DNA: TGTGCCAGCAGTGGGAGGACAGCACAAGAGACCCAGTACTTC.

Many counts were recorded for this clonotype. V and J are TRBV2 and TRBJ2-7; no clear D gene. The V gene's germline CDR1 is SNHLY and CDR2 FYNNEI. The V end lost 4 bases, the J end lost 2 bases, and 0 bases lay between the germline ends. This CDR3 has 10 residues. This CDR3 is CASSAYEQYF. DNA of the CDR3: TGTGCCAGCAGTGCCTACGAGCAGTACTTC.

Notes on this clonotype: This may come from a read error, since a much larger clone is one base off. V gene TRBV24-1 combines with J gene TRBJ2-1, with D unresolved. The CDR3 covers 16 residues. CDR1 KGHDR and CDR2 SFDVKD come from the germline V gene. CDR3 bases: TGTGTCACCAGTGATTTATACGCAAGCTCCTACAATGAGCAGTTCTTC. Translation: CVTSDLYASSYNEQFF.

This clonotype turned up a few times. CDR3 DNA sequence: TGCGCCAGCAGCTACTCCAGGACGGCAATTAACACTGAAGCTTTCTTT. Residues: CASSYSRTAINTEAFF. The chain has TRBV4-1 and TRBJ1-1; no definite D call. This CDR3 has 16 amino acids. In germline, CDR1 is MGHRA, CDR2 YSYEKL. V was clipped by 5 bases and J by 2 bases, with 18 bases between them.

The sample holds a few counts of this clonotype. V gene TRBV4-1 combines with J gene TRBJ2-2; 7 bases agree with TRBD1. V was clipped by 9 bases and J by 3 bases; unmatched bases: 13. CDR3 length equals 16 residues. CDR1 MGHRA and CDR2 YSYEKL come from the germline V gene. The CDR3 loop reads CARSYTGQVDTGELFF. CDR3 nucleotides: TGCGCCAGATCTTACACTGGACAGGTGGACACCGGGGAGCTGTTTTTT.

This clonotype was seen a few times. This chain connects TRBV7-2 to TRBJ2-2; weak D call: TRBD1 (5 bases). The germline V gene encodes CDR1 SGHTA and CDR2 FQGNSA. The CDR3 runs 13 residues. Trimming left V 8 bases short and J 5 bases short, with 12 bases between. The CDR3 nucleotides are TGTGCCAGCGGACATATAGGTACCGGGGAGCTGTTTTTT. As protein: CASGHIGTGELFF.

Many counts were recorded for this clonotype. The chain joins TRBV7-2 to TRBJ2-1, with TRBD1 as a possible D gene (5 bases). V was shortened by 1 base and J by 2 bases, with 21 bases between the two germline ends. CDR1 is SGHTA and CDR2 is FQGNSA in the germline V gene. The CDR3 consists of 19 residues. CDR3 sequence reads: CASSLEGAPIRKTYNEQFF. The CDR3 nucleotides are TGTGCCAGCAGCTTAGAAGGGGCTCCAATCCGCAAAACCTACAATGAGCAGTTCTTC.

In its sample, this clonotype was seen many times. The gene calls are TRBV6-5 and TRBJ1-1; no clear D. Trimming cost V 2 bases and J 3 bases, with 10 bases left between them. CDR3 size: 14 residues. The germline gives CDR1 MNHEY, CDR2 SVGAGI. The DNA of the CDR3 is TGTGCCAGCAGTTACAGCGGGCTTGACACTGAAGCTTTCTTT. Protein sequence: CASSYSGLDTEAFF.

Details on this clonotype: The germline gene is not matched at one end of the junction; a read error may be the cause. This rearrangement joins TRBV12-3 or TRBV12-4 to TRBJ2-1; TRBD1 matches 7 bases. This CDR3 is built from 15 residues. The CDR3 bases are TGTGCCAGCAGTTTCGGGCAGGGGGTCTACAATGAGCAGCTCTTC. Translated, it gives CASSFGQGVYNEQLF.

A word on this clonotype: The junction departs from the called germline gene at one end, perhaps through a read error. The genes are TRBV5-4 and TRBJ2-4; TRBD1 matches at 10 bases. Germline lookup yields CDR1 SGHNT and CDR2 YYREEE (reference sequence). The CDR3 covers 12 residues. The CDR3 reads CASSLFGDRGLW. The DNA for the CDR3 is TGTGCCAGCAGCTTGTTCGGGGACAGGGGCCTCTGG.

This clonotype was seen a handful of times. The V gene is TRBV25-1, the J gene TRBJ1-1; TRBD1 matches at 7 bases. The germline CDR1 and CDR2 sequences are MGHDK and SYGVNS. V shed 1 base and J 10 bases; nucleotides not matched to a gene: 6. The CDR3 sequence is 13 residues long. The DNA for the CDR3 is TGTGCCAGCAGTGAATCTCTCCCAGGGGGAGCTTTCTTT. Its protein product is CASSESLPGGAFF.

This chain links TRBV20-1 with TRBJ2-7, with 10 positions matching TRBD1. Germline V CDR1 and CDR2: DFQATT, SNEGSKA (reference sequence). Germline trimming cut 6 bases from V and 1 base from J; bases unmatched to any gene: 3. CDR3 length: 13 residues. CDR3 sequence: CSAGTGASYEQYF. The DNA of the CDR3 is TGCAGTGCGGGGACAGGGGCTTCCTACGAGCAGTACTTC.

The chain recombines TRBV6-1 with TRBJ2-3, with D possibly matching TRBD2 (6 bases). Germline V CDR1 and CDR2: MNHNS, SASEGT. Trimming pared 4 bases from V and 5 bases from J, leaving 13 bases between. This CDR3 contains 14 residues. CDR3 sequence reads: CASSAIGRQDTQYF. As DNA, the CDR3 is TGTGCCAGCAGTGCAATTGGGAGGCAAGATACGCAGTATTTT.

A note on this clonotype: Its ends do not fully match the called genes, so a read error is possible. The chain joins TRBV13 to TRBJ2-7; TRBD1 aligns across 7 bases. CDR1 and CDR2 from the germline V gene are PRHDT and FYEKMQ (reference sequence). The CDR3 extends over 14 amino acids. The CDR3 loop is CASSVPGQLDEQYF. CDR3 nucleotides: TGCGCCAGCAGCGTTCCGGGACAGCTAGACGAGCAGTACTTC. Based on the CDR3 plus reference TRBV13 and TRBJ2-7, the full variable domain is AAGVIQSPRHLIKEKRETATLKCYPIPRHDTVYWYQQGPGQDPQFLISFYEKMQSDKGSIPDRFSAQQFSDYHSELNMSSLELGDSALYFCASSVPGQLDEQYFGPGTRLTVT.

This clonotype was recorded many times. The rearrangement uses TRBV7-9 and TRBJ2-5; 10 bases map to TRBD1. The CDR3 sequence is 15 residues long. The V segment lost 4 bases and the J segment 5 bases; nucleotides outside the gene matches: 7. Germline assignment: CDR1 SEHNR and CDR2 FQNEAQ (reference sequence). CDR3 residues: CASSYPDRGQETQYF. Here the CDR3 DNA reads TGTGCCAGCAGCTACCCAGACAGGGGGCAGGAGACCCAGTACTTC.

This clonotype was counted ten times or more. The CDR3 spells CASSEGGMSDTQYF. CDR3 nucleotide sequence: TGCGCCAGCAGTGAGGGCGGGATGTCAGATACGCAGTATTTT. The chain recombines TRBV10-1 with TRBJ2-3; TRBD2 is a possible D gene (6 bases). V shed 2 bases and J shed 4 bases, with 10 bases lying between them. Per germline, CDR1 WNHNN and CDR2 SYGVQD (reference sequence). The CDR3 has 14 residues.